One sample yielded the 13 T cell receptor beta chains listed below, sequenced in a study of blood T cell repertoires in COVID-19. The repertoire was sequenced with immunoSEQ multiplex PCR; TCRdb's copy has only in-frame clones and lacks some. This table holds about 260,000 clones, about 87% found once. Source material: PBMCs or T cells enriched from blood (not recorded which). The receptors were gathered from a woman aged 40 to 49 who had been exposed to COVID-19.

The chain joins TRBV27 to TRBJ1-4; D call uncertain. V lost 3 bases, J lost 0 bases, and 5 bases lay in between. Per germline, CDR1 MNHEY and CDR2 SMNVEV (reference sequence). The CDR3 extends over 14 amino acids. CDR3 sequence: CASSFLATNEKLFF. The CDR3 DNA reads as TGTGCCAGCAGTTTCCTTGCAACTAATGAAAAACTGTTTTTT.

The chain uses TRBV27 and TRBJ1-1, with 8 positions matching TRBD1. Per the germline V gene, CDR1 is MNHEY and CDR2 is SMNVEV (reference sequence). V trimming: 6 bases; J trimming: 6 bases; junction bases outside the gene matches: 6. This CDR3 has 13 residues. The CDR3 bases are TGTGCCAGCAGCCGGGGACAGGTCTCTGAAGCTTTCTTT. Translation gives CASSRGQVSEAFF.

The chain carries TRBV28 and TRBJ2-7; weak D call: TRBD2 (6 bases). This CDR3 has 11 amino acids. V lost 7 bases to trimming and J lost 4 bases, with 8 bases between them. The V gene's germline CDR1 is MDHEN and CDR2 SYDVKM. CDR3 in DNA: TGTGCCAGCACCCGGGGGTACGAGCAGTACTTC. This codes for CASTRGYEQYF. The variable domain in full, completed from reference TRBV28 and TRBJ2-7, reads DVKVTQSSRYLVKRTGEKVFLECVQDMDHENMFWYRQDPGLGLRLIYFSYDVKMKEKGDIPEGYSVSREKKERFSLILESASTNQTSMYLCASTRGYEQYFGPGTRLTVT.

This chain uses TRBV7-2 with TRBJ1-1; 9 bases map to TRBD1. The CDR3 consists of 14 residues. CDR1 SGHTA and CDR2 FQGNSA come from the germline V gene. The J segment lost 7 bases and the V segment lost 0 bases, leaving 3 bases of the junction unmatched. CDR3 DNA sequence: TGTGCCAGCAGCTTAGCCGGGACAGGGCTTGAAGCTTTCTTT. Translating it yields CASSLAGTGLEAFF.

This chain joins TRBV10-3 and TRBJ1-3; 7 bases are a match to TRBD1. This CDR3 has 14 amino acids. Unmatched junction bases numbered 6, after V lost 10 bases and J lost 0 bases. The germline CDR1 and CDR2 sequences are ENHRY and SYGVKD. The CDR3 sequence is CATEQGRSGNTIYF. In DNA, the CDR3 is TGTGCCACAGAACAGGGGCGCTCTGGAAACACCATATATTTT.

This clone showed up just once. This rearrangement joins TRBV5-8 to TRBJ1-1; D unresolved. Germline-derived CDR1 and CDR2 are SGHTS and YDEGEE. V was trimmed by 4 bases and J by 8 bases, leaving 3 bases between them. CDR3 length equals 9 residues. DNA of the CDR3: TGTGCCAGCAGCATAGAAGCTTTCTTT. Its protein product is CASSIEAFF. The whole variable domain, filled in from reference TRBV5-8 and TRBJ1-1, reads EAGVTQSPTHLIKTRGQQATLRCSPISGHTSVYWYQQALGLGLQFLLWYDEGEERNRGNFPPRFSGRQFPNYSSELNVNALELEDSALYLCASSIEAFFGQGTRLTVV.

This clone was seen more than once but under ten times. This chain uses TRBV5-5 with TRBJ1-3, with a possible D match to TRBD1 (5 bases). Germline CDR1 is SGHKS and CDR2 is YYEKEE (reference sequence). V was pared by 3 bases and J by 3 bases, with 7 bases between. The CDR3 is 13 residues long. The CDR3 sequence is CASSWGVGNTIYF. Written as DNA, the CDR3 is TGTGCCAGCAGCTGGGGGGTTGGAAACACCATATATTTT.

The chain employs TRBV19 and TRBJ1-5; 7 bases align to TRBD1. The CDR3 is made up of 16 amino acids. The V and J ends lost 5 bases and 3 bases, in that order; junction bases with no gene match: 10. Germline V gene sequence: CDR1 LNHDA, CDR2 SQIVND (reference sequence). In DNA, the CDR3 is TGTGCCAGTAGTTCGTTGACAGGGCTCAACAATCAGCCCCAGCATTTT. Protein sequence: CASSSLTGLNNQPQHF.

The V and J genes are TRBV29-1 and TRBJ1-2, with D perhaps TRBD1 (5 bases). The CDR3 extends over 16 amino acids. The germline gives CDR1 SQVTM, CDR2 ANQGSEA. Trimming removed 6 bases from V and 5 bases from J, with 25 bases in between. The CDR3 sequence is CSVPNLGGMLVYGYTF. The CDR3 DNA is TGCAGCGTCCCTAACCTGGGGGGGATGTTAGTATATGGCTACACCTTC.

The genes are TRBV25-1 and TRBJ1-4; D ambiguous. V was cut by 1 base and J by 5 bases, with 8 bases left in between. The germline V gene has CDR1 MGHDK and CDR2 SYGVNS. This CDR3 spans 14 amino acids. CDR3 nucleotides: TGTGCCAGCAGTGAATCGACACAGAATGAAAAACTGTTTTTT. Translating it yields CASSESTQNEKLFF.

The chain couples TRBV28 to TRBJ1-6, with unresolved D. This CDR3 region has 13 residues. Germline CDR1 is MDHEN and CDR2 is SYDVKM. With 4 bases removed from V and 4 bases from J, the gap between germline ends came to 5 bases. CDR3 DNA: TGTGCCAGCAGTTCGGGGTATAATTCACCCCTCCACTTT. Translation: CASSSGYNSPLHF.

The chain has TRBV5-1 and TRBJ2-6, with TRBD2 matching over 9 bases. Germline assignment: CDR1 SGHRS and CDR2 YFSETQ. The CDR3 is 18 amino acids. The V and J ends lost 4 bases and 0 bases, in that order; junction bases with no gene match: 8. CDR3 DNA sequence: TGCGCCAGCAGCGGTTCTAGCGGGGAGAGCTCTGGGGCCAACGTCCTGACTTTC. Its protein is CASSGSSGESSGANVLTF. Full variable domain (outside the CDR3, taken from reference TRBV5-1 and TRBJ2-6): KAGVTQTPRYLIKTRGQQVTLSCSPISGHRSVSWYQQTPGQGLQFLFEYFSETQRNKGNFPGRFSGRQFSNSRSEMNVSTLELGDSALYLCASSGSSGESSGANVLTFGAGSRLTVL.

This rearrangement joins TRBV7-6 to TRBJ2-5, with D maybe TRBD2 (5 bases). Per the germline V gene, CDR1 is SGHVS and CDR2 is FNYEAQ. The CDR3 is 16 residues long. V gave up 1 base and J gave up 1 base, with 13 bases separating them. The DNA for the CDR3 is TGTGCCAGCAGCTTAGGGAGGACTTTCCGCCAAGAGACCCAGTACTTC. This codes for CASSLGRTFRQETQYF.